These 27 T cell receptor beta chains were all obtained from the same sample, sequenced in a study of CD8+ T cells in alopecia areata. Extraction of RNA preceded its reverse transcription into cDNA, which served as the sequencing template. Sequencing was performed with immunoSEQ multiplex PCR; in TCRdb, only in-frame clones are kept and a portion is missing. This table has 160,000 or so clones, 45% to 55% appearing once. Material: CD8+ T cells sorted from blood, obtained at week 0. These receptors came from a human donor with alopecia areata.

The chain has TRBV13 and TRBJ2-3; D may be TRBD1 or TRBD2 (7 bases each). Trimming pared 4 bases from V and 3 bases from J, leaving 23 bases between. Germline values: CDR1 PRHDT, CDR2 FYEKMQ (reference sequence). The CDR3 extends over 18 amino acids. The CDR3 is CASSSRGGRGVPTDTQYF. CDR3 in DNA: TGTGCCAGCAGCTCCAGGGGGGGCAGGGGAGTGCCTACAGATACGCAGTATTTT.

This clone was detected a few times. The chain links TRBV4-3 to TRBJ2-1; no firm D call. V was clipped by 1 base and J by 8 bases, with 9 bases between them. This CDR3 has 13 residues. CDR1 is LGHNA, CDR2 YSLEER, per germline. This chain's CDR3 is CASSQGTGYEQFF. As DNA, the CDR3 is TGCGCCAGCAGCCAAGGAACTGGTTATGAGCAGTTCTTC.

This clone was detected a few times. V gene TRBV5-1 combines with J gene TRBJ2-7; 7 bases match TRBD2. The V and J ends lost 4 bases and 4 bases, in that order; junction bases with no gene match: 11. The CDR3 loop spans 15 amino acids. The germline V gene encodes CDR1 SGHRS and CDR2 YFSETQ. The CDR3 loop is CASSQGQAGRYEQYF. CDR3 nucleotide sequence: TGCGCCAGCAGCCAAGGACAAGCGGGGAGATACGAGCAGTACTTC.

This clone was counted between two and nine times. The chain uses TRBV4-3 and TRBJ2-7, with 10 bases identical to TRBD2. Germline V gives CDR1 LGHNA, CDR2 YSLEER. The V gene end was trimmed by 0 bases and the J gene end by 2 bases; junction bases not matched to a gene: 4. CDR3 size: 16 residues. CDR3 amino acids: CASSQDTSGGAYEQYF. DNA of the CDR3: TGCGCCAGCAGCCAAGACACGAGCGGGGGGGCCTACGAGCAGTACTTC.

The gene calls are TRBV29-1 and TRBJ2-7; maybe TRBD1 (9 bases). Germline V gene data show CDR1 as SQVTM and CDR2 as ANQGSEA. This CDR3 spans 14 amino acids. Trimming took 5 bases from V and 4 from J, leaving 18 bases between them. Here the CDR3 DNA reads TGCAGCGTTAGCGGGGGACAGGGAGGATACGAGCAGTACTTC. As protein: CSVSGGQGGYEQYF.

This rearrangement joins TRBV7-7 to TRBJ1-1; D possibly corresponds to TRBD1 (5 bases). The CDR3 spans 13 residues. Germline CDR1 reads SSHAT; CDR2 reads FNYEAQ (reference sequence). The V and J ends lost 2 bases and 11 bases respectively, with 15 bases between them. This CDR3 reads CASSLIRWGWAFF. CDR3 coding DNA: TGTGCCAGCAGCTTAATCAGATGGGGGTGGGCTTTCTTT. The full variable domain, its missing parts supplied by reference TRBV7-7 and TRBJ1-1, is GAGVSQSPRYKVTKRGQDVTLRCDPISSHATLYWYQQALGQGPEFLTYFNYEAQPDKSGLPSDRFSAERPEGSISTLTIQRTEQRDSAMYRCASSLIRWGWAFFGQGTRLTVV.

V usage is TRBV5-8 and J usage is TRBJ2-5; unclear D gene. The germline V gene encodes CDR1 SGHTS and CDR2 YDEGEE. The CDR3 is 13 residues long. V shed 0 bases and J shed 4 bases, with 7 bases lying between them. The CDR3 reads CASSLDLLETQYF. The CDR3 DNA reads TGTGCCAGCAGCTTGGATTTACTAGAGACCCAGTACTTC. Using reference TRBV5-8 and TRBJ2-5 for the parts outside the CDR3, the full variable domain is EAGVTQSPTHLIKTRGQQATLRCSPISGHTSVYWYQQALGLGLQFLLWYDEGEERNRGNFPPRFSGRQFPNYSSELNVNALELEDSALYLCASSLDLLETQYFGPGTRLLVL.

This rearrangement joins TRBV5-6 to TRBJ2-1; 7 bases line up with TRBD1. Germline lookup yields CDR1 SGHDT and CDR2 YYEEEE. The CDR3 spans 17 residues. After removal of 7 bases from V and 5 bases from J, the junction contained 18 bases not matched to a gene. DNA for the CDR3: TGTGCCAGCCCCCCCCGTAAGTTTGGACAGGAGCACAATGAGCAGTTCTTC. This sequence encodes CASPPRKFGQEHNEQFF.

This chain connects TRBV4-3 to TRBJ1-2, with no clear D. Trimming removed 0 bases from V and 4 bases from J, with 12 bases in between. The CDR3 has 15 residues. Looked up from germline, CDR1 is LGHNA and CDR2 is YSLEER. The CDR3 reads CASSQDRASPYGYTF. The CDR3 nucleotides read TGCGCCAGCAGCCAAGACCGGGCCTCCCCCTATGGCTACACCTTC.

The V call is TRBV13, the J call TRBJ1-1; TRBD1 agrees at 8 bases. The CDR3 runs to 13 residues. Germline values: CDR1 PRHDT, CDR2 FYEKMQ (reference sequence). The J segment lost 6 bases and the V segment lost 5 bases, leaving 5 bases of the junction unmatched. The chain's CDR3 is CASSPRGLAEAFF. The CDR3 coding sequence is TGTGCCAGCAGCCCCAGGGGGCTGGCTGAAGCTTTCTTT.

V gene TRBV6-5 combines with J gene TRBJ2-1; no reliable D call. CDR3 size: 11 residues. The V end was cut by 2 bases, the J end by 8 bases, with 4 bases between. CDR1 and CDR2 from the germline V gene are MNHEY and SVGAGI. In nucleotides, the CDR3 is TGTGCCAGCAGTTACGGCGATGAGCAGTTCTTC. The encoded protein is CASSYGDEQFF.

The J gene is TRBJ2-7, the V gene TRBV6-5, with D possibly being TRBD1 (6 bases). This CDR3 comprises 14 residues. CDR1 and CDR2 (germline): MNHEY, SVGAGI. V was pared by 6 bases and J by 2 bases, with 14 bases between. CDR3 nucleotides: TGTGCCAGCAGCCCCACAGGGTCCCCCTACGAGCAGTACTTC. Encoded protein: CASSPTGSPYEQYF.

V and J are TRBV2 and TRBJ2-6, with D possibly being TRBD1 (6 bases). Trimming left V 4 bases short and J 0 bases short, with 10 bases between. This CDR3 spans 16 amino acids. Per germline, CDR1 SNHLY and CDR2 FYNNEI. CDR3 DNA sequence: TGTGCCAGCAGTGGGACAGTTAGCTCTGGGGCCAACGTCCTGACTTTC. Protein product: CASSGTVSSGANVLTF.

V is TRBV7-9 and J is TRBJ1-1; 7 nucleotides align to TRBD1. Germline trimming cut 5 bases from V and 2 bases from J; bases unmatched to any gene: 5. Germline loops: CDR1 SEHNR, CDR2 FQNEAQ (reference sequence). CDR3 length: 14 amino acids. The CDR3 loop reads CASSQGTDNTEAFF. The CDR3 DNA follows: TGTGCCAGCAGCCAAGGGACAGACAACACTGAAGCTTTCTTT.

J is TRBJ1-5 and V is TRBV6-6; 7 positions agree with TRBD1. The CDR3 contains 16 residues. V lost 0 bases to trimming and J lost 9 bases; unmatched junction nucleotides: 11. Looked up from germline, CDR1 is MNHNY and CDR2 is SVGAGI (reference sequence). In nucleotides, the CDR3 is TGTGCCAGCAGTTACTCCGCTACAGGGGCCGGGGGGCCCCAGCATTTT. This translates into CASSYSATGAGGPQHF.

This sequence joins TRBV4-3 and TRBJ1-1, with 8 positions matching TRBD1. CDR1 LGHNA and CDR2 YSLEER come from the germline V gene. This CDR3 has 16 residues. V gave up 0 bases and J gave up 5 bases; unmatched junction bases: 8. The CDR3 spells CASSQDAGGLRTEAFF. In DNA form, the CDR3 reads TGCGCCAGCAGCCAAGATGCAGGGGGCCTCAGGACTGAAGCTTTCTTT.

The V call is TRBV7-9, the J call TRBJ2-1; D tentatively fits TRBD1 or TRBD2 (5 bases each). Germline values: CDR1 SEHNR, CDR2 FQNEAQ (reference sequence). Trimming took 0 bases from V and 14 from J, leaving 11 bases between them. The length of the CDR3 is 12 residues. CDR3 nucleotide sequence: TGTGCCAGCAGCTTAGCAGGGACGTGGGAGTTCTTC. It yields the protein CASSLAGTWEFF.

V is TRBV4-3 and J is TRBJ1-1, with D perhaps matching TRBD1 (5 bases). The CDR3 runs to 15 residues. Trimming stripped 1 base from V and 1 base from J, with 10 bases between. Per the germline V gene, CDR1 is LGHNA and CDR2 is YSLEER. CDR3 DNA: TGCGCCAGCAGCCAAGCGAGGGGTTCGAACACTGAAGCTTTCTTT. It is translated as CASSQARGSNTEAFF.

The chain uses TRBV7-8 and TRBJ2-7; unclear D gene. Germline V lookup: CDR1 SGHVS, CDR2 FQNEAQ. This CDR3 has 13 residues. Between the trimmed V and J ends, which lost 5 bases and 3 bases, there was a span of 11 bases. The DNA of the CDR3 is TGTGCCAGCAGCCAGGACCGCAACTACGAGCAGTACTTC. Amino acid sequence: CASSQDRNYEQYF.

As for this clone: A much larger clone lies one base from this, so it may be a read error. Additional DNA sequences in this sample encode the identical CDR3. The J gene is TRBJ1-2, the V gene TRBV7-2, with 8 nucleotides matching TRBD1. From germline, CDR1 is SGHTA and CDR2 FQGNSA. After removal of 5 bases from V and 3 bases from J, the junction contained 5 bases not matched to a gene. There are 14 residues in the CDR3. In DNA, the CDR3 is TGTGCCAGCAGCGGGACAGGTGGGGACTATGGCTACACCTTC. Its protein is CASSGTGGDYGYTF. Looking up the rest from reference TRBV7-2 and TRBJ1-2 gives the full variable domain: GAGVSQSPSNKVTEKGKDVELRCDPISGHTALYWYRQSLGQGLEFLIYFQGNSAPDKSGLPSDRFSAERTGGSVSTLTIQRTQQEDSAVYLCASSGTGGDYGYTFGSGTRLTVV.

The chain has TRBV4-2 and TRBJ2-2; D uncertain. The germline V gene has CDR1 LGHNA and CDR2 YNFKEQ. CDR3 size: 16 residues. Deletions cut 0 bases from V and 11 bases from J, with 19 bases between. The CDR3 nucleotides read TGTGCCAGCAGCCAAGATACCTCTCCGGCCCCGGGCGAGCTGTTTTTT. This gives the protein CASSQDTSPAPGELFF.

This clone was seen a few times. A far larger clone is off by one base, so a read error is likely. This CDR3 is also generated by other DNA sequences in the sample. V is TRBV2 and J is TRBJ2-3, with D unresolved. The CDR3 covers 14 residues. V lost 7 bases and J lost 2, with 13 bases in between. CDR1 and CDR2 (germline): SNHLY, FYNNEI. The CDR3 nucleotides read TGTGCCAGCACTACGGGTAATTACACAGATACGCAGTATTTT. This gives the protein CASTTGNYTDTQYF. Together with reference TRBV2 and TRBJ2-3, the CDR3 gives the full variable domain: EPEVTQTPSHQVTQMGQEVILRCVPISNHLYFYWYRQILGQKVEFLVSFYNNEISEKSEIFDDQFSVERPDGSNFTLKIRSTKLEDSAMYFCASTTGNYTDTQYFGPGTRLTVL.

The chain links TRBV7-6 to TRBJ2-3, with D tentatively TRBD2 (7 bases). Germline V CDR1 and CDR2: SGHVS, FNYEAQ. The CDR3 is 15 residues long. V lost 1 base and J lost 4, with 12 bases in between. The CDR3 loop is CASSLEGGRSDTQYF. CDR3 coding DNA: TGTGCCAGCAGCTTAGAGGGGGGGCGGTCAGATACGCAGTATTTT.

The DNA of the CDR3 is TGTGCCTGGAACAGGGGGGGCCGCGACAATGAGCAGTTCTTC. It codes for CAWNRGGRDNEQFF. The V call is TRBV30, the J call TRBJ2-1, with D possibly TRBD1 on 8 matching bases. The V and J ends lost 4 bases and 5 bases respectively, with 15 bases between them. Germline V CDR1 and CDR2: GTSNPN, SVGIG (reference sequence). The length of the CDR3 is 14 residues.

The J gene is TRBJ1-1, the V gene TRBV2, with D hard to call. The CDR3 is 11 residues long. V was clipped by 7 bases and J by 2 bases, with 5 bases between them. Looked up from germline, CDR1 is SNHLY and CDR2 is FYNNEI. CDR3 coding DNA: TGTGCCAGCACCCCAAACACTGAAGCTTTCTTT. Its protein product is CASTPNTEAFF.

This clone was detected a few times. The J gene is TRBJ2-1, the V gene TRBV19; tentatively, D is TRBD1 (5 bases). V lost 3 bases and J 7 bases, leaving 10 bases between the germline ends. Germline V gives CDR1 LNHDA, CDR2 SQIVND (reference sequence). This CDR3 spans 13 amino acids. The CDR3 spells CASSIKGSNEQFF. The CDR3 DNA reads TGTGCCAGTAGTATCAAGGGGTCGAATGAGCAGTTCTTC.

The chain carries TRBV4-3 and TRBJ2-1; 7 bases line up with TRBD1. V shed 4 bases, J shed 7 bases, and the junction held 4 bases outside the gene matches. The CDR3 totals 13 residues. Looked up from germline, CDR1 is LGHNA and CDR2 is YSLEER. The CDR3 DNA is TGCGCCAGCAGCCCGGGACAGTCTAATGAGCAGTTCTTC. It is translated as CASSPGQSNEQFF.